Sequencing of this T cell receptor (beta chain) was carried out in a study of Ad26.COV2.S vaccination and SARS-CoV-2 variants. On the study more broadly: A COV1001 Ad26.COV2.S trial-arm participant provided the sample. Once, or twice with 56 days between doses, Ad26.COV2.S was given intramuscularly.

Treatment noted: roughly 19 received Ad26.COV2.S at low or high dose, single or two shots; 5 received placebo; per-sample allocation not given. Repertoires come from day 63 after the first vaccine or placebo injection. Vaccination employed an Ad26 vector expressing the Wuhan-strain SARS-CoV-2 spike. The CDR3 is made up of 18 amino acids. CDR1 and CDR2 (germline): LGHNA, YSLEER. Trimming removed 0 bases from V and 1 base from J; junction bases left unmatched: 6. This clone occurred once. Profiled with immunoSEQ multiplex PCR; TCRdb holds only in-frame clones, not every one. Of some 420,000 clones listed, roughly 90% are singletons.

This specimen was peripheral blood, taken in a trial of Ad26.COV2.S vaccine versus placebo. V gene TRBV4-3 combines with J gene TRBJ2-6; 7 nucleotides match TRBD2. The receptor comes from a person between 18 and 65 years old who received the Ad26.COV2.S COVID-19 vaccine or a placebo. The CDR3 reads CASSQDEGGGSGANVLTF. CDR3 bases: TGCGCCAGCAGCCAAGATGAGGGCGGGGGTTCTGGGGCCAACGTCCTGACTTTC.